This is a list of T cell receptor beta chains from one sample in a study of blood T cell repertoires in COVID-19. TCRdb's table, derived via immunoSEQ multiplex PCR, lists solely in-frame clones and lacks some. The data hold about 53,000 clones, with 86% observed a single time. Sample: peripheral blood. These receptors all stem from a man in his sixties or seventies with active COVID-19. CDR3s include the opening cysteine and the closing phenylalanine or tryptophan. A D gene is named only where the DNA matches it firmly. Expanded clones are given a class, and other clones once, few, many or no size at all.

clone_size	j_call	d_call	v_call	cdr3_nt	cdr3_aa
NA	TRBJ1-1	TRBD1	TRBV19	TGTGCCAGTCGGGGACGAGGGGGCGCTGAAGCTTTCTTT	CASRGRGGAEAFF
NA	TRBJ2-2	TRBD1	TRBV2	TGTGCCAGCGTAGCCTCCGGGACAGGGCTGGGAGATAACACCGGGGAGCTGTTTTTT	CASVASGTGLGDNTGELFF
few	TRBJ2-7	TRBD1	TRBV6-5	TGTGCCAGCAGTTATGACAGGGGGAGCTCCTACGAGCAGTACTTC	CASSYDRGSSYEQYF
NA	TRBJ2-2	NA	TRBV11-1	TGTGCCAGCAGCCACTGGACAACAAACACCGGGGAGCTGTTTTTT	CASSHWTTNTGELFF
NA	TRBJ1-1	NA	TRBV21-1	TGTGCCAGCAGCTTCAATCAGACAGGCCCGGAAGCTTTCTTT	CASSFNQTGPEAFF
NA	TRBJ1-4	TRBD1	TRBV4-3	TGCGCCAGCAGCCCCTCCGGGACAGGGAATGAAAAACTGTTTTTT	CASSPSGTGNEKLFF
NA	TRBJ1-1	NA	TRBV7-5	TGTGTCAGAAGCCCAGGGGTTGAGGACACTGAAGCTTTCTTT	CVRSPGVEDTEAFF
NA	TRBJ1-6	TRBD1	TRBV5-8	TGTGCCAGCAGCCCCGGACAGGGGGACTCACCCCTCCACTTT	CASSPGQGDSPLHF
few	TRBJ1-5	TRBD1	TRBV27	TGTGCCAGCAGGGCCAGGGGGCAGGGGAGCAATCAGCCCCAGCATTTT	CASRARGQGSNQPQHF
NA	TRBJ1-6	NA	TRBV14	TGTGCCAGCAGCCAAATCCCGGGACAAGGAGGATCACCCCTCCACTTT	CASSQIPGQGGSPLHF
NA	TRBJ2-7	NA	TRBV4-1	TGCGCCAGCAGCCAAGGAAGGACGTCAGGGAACGAGCAGTACTTC	CASSQGRTSGNEQYF
NA	TRBJ2-7	TRBD1	TRBV7-3	TGTGCCAGCAGAAGGCCCGGGACAGGGGGCGAGCAGTACTTC	CASRRPGTGGEQYF
NA	TRBJ2-3	NA	TRBV12-2	TGTGCAAGTCGGAGGGATTACCTTACAGATACGCAGTATTTT	CASRRDYLTDTQYF
NA	TRBJ2-1	NA	TRBV5-1	TGCGCCAGCAGCTTGATTGGGGGGGCCGGGGATGAGCAGTTCTTC	CASSLIGGAGDEQFF
NA	TRBJ2-4	TRBD2	TRBV15	TGTGCCACCAGCACCGGGGGGGGGACAAAAAACATTCAGTACTTC	CATSTGGGTKNIQYF
NA	TRBJ2-7	NA	TRBV11-3	TGTGCCAGCAGCTTTGGGAGGTCTGACGAGCAGTACTTC	CASSFGRSDEQYF
NA	TRBJ2-1	TRBD2	TRBV6-4	TGTGCCAGCAGTGACGGTAGCGGGGGGGGAGGCAATGAGCAGTTCTTC	CASSDGSGGGGNEQFF
NA	TRBJ2-7	TRBD2	TRBV7-9	TGTGCCAGCAGCCCTAGAACCGGACTAGCGGGAACCTACGAGCAGTACTTC	CASSPRTGLAGTYEQYF
NA	TRBJ2-1	NA	TRBV9	TGTGCCAGCAGCGTAGCACCGAGATTCGACAATGAGCAGTTCTTC	CASSVAPRFDNEQFF
NA	TRBJ1-1	NA	TRBV2	TGTGCCAGCAGTGCCCCCCTGGGAGCGAACACTGAAGCTTTCTTT	CASSAPLGANTEAFF
NA	TRBJ1-3	TRBD1	TRBV7-6	TGTGCCAGCAGCTCTTCCCCGACAGGGAAACGAAACACCATATATTTT	CASSSSPTGKRNTIYF
NA	TRBJ1-1	NA	TRBV4-2	TGTGCCAGCAGCCAGGGACATACTGAAGCTTTCTTT	CASSQGHTEAFF
NA	TRBJ2-3	NA	TRBV7-3	TGTGCCAGCAGCTTATCGGTGGGGGCCCGTGGCACAGATACGCAGTATTTT	CASSLSVGARGTDTQYF
NA	TRBJ1-2	TRBD1	TRBV6-2/TRBV6-3	TGTGCCAGCAGTACGTGGGACAGGATTCTAGCTAACTATGGCTACACCTTC	CASSTWDRILANYGYTF
NA	TRBJ2-7	TRBD2	TRBV11-3	TGTGCCAGCAGCTTGGGGGGGTCCTACGAGCAGTACTTC	CASSLGGSYEQYF
NA	TRBJ2-2	NA	TRBV6-2/TRBV6-3	TGTGCCAGCAGTTACTCTGGGAGCCCGGGGGAGCTGTTTTTT	CASSYSGSPGELFF
many	TRBJ1-1	NA	TRBV5-8	TGTGCCAGCAGTCCGACTCTTGCGGGGGGGGCTTTCTTT	CASSPTLAGGAFF
NA	TRBJ2-7	TRBD1	TRBV29-1	TGCAGCGTTGAAGAGGCCGGGACAGGGGTCGAGCAGTACTTC	CSVEEAGTGVEQYF
NA	TRBJ1-1	TRBD1	TRBV6-5	TGTGCCAGCCCTCCCCGGGGACAGGGGCACACTGAAGCTTTCTTT	CASPPRGQGHTEAFF
NA	TRBJ2-1	NA	TRBV11-2	TGTGCCAGCAGCTTAGATTTTGGCCAGTACAATGAGCAGTTCTTC	CASSLDFGQYNEQFF
NA	TRBJ2-3	NA	TRBV5-1	TGCGCCAGCAGCGTGGACAGTAGCACAGATACGCAGTATTTT	CASSVDSSTDTQYF
NA	TRBJ1-2	NA	TRBV2	TGTGCCAGCATCACAGGGCAGGGAGGCTACACCTTC	CASITGQGGYTF
NA	TRBJ2-5	TRBD2	TRBV7-9	TGTGCCAGCAGACCTAGCGGTGAAGAGACCCAGTACTTC	CASRPSGEETQYF
NA	TRBJ1-1	NA	TRBV11-3	TGTGCCAGCAGCTCCCGGGGGGATCTGAACACTGAAGCTTTCTTT	CASSSRGDLNTEAFF
NA	TRBJ1-1	NA	TRBV19	TGTGCCAGTAGTAACATGAACACTGAAGCTTTCTTT	CASSNMNTEAFF
NA	TRBJ1-2	TRBD1	TRBV9	TGTGCCAGCAGCGCCGGACAGGGAGCCAACTATGGCTACACCTTC	CASSAGQGANYGYTF